These 24 T cell receptor beta chains came from one sample sequenced in a study of T cells in localized non-small cell lung cancer. TCRdb's table, derived via immunoSEQ multiplex PCR, lists solely in-frame clones and lacks some. The top ten clones hold more than 15% of a sample with about 45,000 clones, about 86% of them seen once. The sequenced sample was peripheral blood mononuclear cells, obtained before any cancer treatment. These TCRs come from a man between 40 and 70 years old with stage III lung adenocarcinoma.

The count of this clone is one. V gene TRBV2 combines with J gene TRBJ2-2; 11 positions agree with TRBD1. The V gene's germline CDR1 is SNHLY and CDR2 FYNNEI. This CDR3 has 15 residues. The junction had 4 bases not matched to a gene; V was cut back by 6 bases and J by 4 bases. CDR3 in amino acids: CASSLGQGATGELFF. The CDR3 region has the DNA TGTGCCAGCAGCCTCGGACAGGGGGCCACCGGGGAGCTGTTTTTT.

This clone was counted only a few times. V usage is TRBV7-8 and J usage is TRBJ2-7; 11 bases match TRBD2. The CDR3 loop spans 18 amino acids. The ends lost 5 bases at V and 1 base at J; junction bases unmatched: 13. CDR1 is SGHVS and CDR2 is FQNEAQ in the germline V gene. DNA for the CDR3: TGTGCCAGCAGCCGCGCATTAACCGGGACTAGCGGTTCCTACGAGCAGTACTTC. The encoded protein is CASSRALTGTSGSYEQYF. The full variable domain, rest sourced from reference TRBV7-8 and TRBJ2-7, is GAGVSQSPRYKVAKRGQDVALRCDPISGHVSLFWYQQALGQGPEFLTYFQNEAQLDKSGLPSDRFFAERPEGSVSTLKIQRTQQEDSAVYLCASSRALTGTSGSYEQYFGPGTRLTVT.

This clone was seen more than once but under ten times. V gene TRBV18 combines with J gene TRBJ1-1; D unresolved. Germline values: CDR1 KGHSH, CDR2 LQKENI. The CDR3 runs to 15 residues. V lost 2 bases and J 2 bases, leaving 12 bases between the germline ends. CDR3 in amino acids: CASSPGRAGNTEAFF. CDR3 coding DNA: TGTGCCAGCTCACCAGGGAGGGCTGGAAACACTGAAGCTTTCTTT.

The chain uses TRBV4-1 and TRBJ1-6; D perhaps matches TRBD1 (5 bases). V was clipped by 1 base and J by 8 bases, with 12 bases between them. The CDR3 is made up of 15 amino acids. Germline CDR1 is MGHRA and CDR2 is YSYEKL. CDR3 residues: CASSQAATADSPLHF. CDR3 nucleotides: TGCGCCAGCAGCCAAGCCGCGACAGCGGATTCACCCCTCCACTTT.

V usage is TRBV10-3 and J usage is TRBJ2-1, with TRBD2 identical over 16 bases. CDR1 ENHRY and CDR2 SYGVKD come from the germline V gene. With 9 bases clipped from V and 8 bases from J, the junction kept 4 bases outside the gene matches. The CDR3 contains 14 residues. CDR3 bases: TGTGCCATGGGGACTAGCGGGGGGGCAGATGAGCAGTTCTTC. This gives the protein CAMGTSGGADEQFF.

The chain employs TRBV6-6 and TRBJ2-5; D gene uncertain. The ends were cut back, 0 bases at V and 5 bases at J, with 13 bases in the middle. Per the germline V gene, CDR1 is MNHNY and CDR2 is SVGAGI (reference sequence). The CDR3 sequence is 15 residues long. CDR3 region: CASSYSNAVRETQYF. DNA of the CDR3: TGTGCCAGCAGTTACTCGAATGCAGTACGCGAGACCCAGTACTTC.

The V call is TRBV27, the J call TRBJ1-2; D is perhaps TRBD1 (6 bases). The length of the CDR3 is 14 residues. Per germline, CDR1 MNHEY and CDR2 SMNVEV (reference sequence). The ends were cut back, 5 bases at V and 5 bases at J, with 15 bases in the middle. The CDR3 coding sequence is TGTGCCAGCAGTACAGGGACAAGCTTGTATGGCTACACCTTC. Encoded protein: CASSTGTSLYGYTF.

V gene TRBV15 combines with J gene TRBJ1-2; D gene uncertain. The V and J ends lost 4 bases and 1 base respectively, with 1 base between them. The CDR3 totals 11 residues. Germline CDR1 is LNHNV and CDR2 is YYDKDF (reference sequence). The CDR3 coding sequence is TGTGCCACCAGCAATAACTATGGCTACACCTTC. This encodes CATSNNYGYTF. The full variable domain, completed using reference TRBV15 and TRBJ1-2, is DAMVIQNPRYQVTQFGKPVTLSCSQTLNHNVMYWYQQKSSQAPKLLFHYYDKDFNNEADTPDNFQSRRPNTSFCFLDIRSPGLGDTAMYLCATSNNYGYTFGSGTRLTVV.

V usage is TRBV2 and J usage is TRBJ2-7; a possible D gene is TRBD2 (5 bases). From germline, CDR1 is SNHLY and CDR2 FYNNEI. V lost 3 bases and J lost 3, with 12 bases in between. The CDR3 consists of 14 residues. CDR3 protein: CASSDMDGSYEQYF. Here the CDR3 DNA reads TGTGCCAGCAGTGATATGGATGGGAGCTACGAGCAGTACTTC. Based on the CDR3 plus reference TRBV2 and TRBJ2-7, the full variable domain is EPEVTQTPSHQVTQMGQEVILRCVPISNHLYFYWYRQILGQKVEFLVSFYNNEISEKSEIFDDQFSVERPDGSNFTLKIRSTKLEDSAMYFCASSDMDGSYEQYFGPGTRLTVT.

The V and J genes are TRBV13 and TRBJ2-3; tentatively, D is TRBD2 (5 bases). Trimming stripped 6 bases from V and 2 bases from J, with 15 bases between. Germline CDR1 and CDR2: PRHDT and FYEKMQ (reference sequence). CDR3 size: 15 residues. CDR3 in amino acids: CASRAISGYTDTQYF. The CDR3 DNA sequence: TGTGCCAGCAGGGCTATCAGCGGTTACACAGATACGCAGTATTTT.

The chain recombines TRBV5-1 with TRBJ2-5; 10 nucleotides agree with TRBD1. The CDR3 extends over 14 amino acids. Per germline, CDR1 SGHRS and CDR2 YFSETQ. V shed 4 bases and J 5 bases; nucleotides not matched to a gene: 5. The DNA for the CDR3 is TGCGCCAGCAGCCCCGGGACAGGGGTGGAGACCCAGTACTTC. Its protein product is CASSPGTGVETQYF.

The gene calls are TRBV9 and TRBJ1-6; D is ambiguous. The V end was cut by 0 bases, the J end by 7 bases, with 8 bases between. The CDR3 loop spans 14 amino acids. Germline CDR1 reads SGDLS; CDR2 reads YYNGEE. CDR3 DNA: TGTGCCAGCAGCGTAGGGGGTTCGAATTCACCCCTCCACTTT. It specifies CASSVGGSNSPLHF.

This clone has more than one count but fewer than ten. This chain uses TRBV2 with TRBJ2-1; D ambiguous. V was clipped by 2 bases and J by 6 bases, with 8 bases between them. This CDR3 contains 13 residues. The germline gives CDR1 SNHLY, CDR2 FYNNEI. CDR3 sequence (DNA): TGTGCCAGCAGTGAAACACAAGTCAATGAGCAGTTCTTC. This codes for CASSETQVNEQFF.

The chain has TRBV27 and TRBJ1-1; 8 bases are a match to TRBD1. Germline V lookup: CDR1 MNHEY, CDR2 SMNVEV (reference sequence). This CDR3 is 16 amino acids long. With V trimmed by 5 bases and J by 0 bases, 8 bases remained unmatched. The CDR3: CASSPGQGIMNTEAFF. The CDR3 DNA is TGTGCCAGCAGTCCTGGACAGGGCATCATGAACACTGAAGCTTTCTTT.

The gene calls are TRBV5-1 and TRBJ2-7; 9 positions agree with TRBD2. Per germline, CDR1 SGHRS and CDR2 YFSETQ. The CDR3 has 18 residues. The trim removed 2 bases at V and 3 bases at J, leaving 15 bases unmatched. Written as DNA, the CDR3 is TGCGCCAGCAGCTTTTTTCCTGTAGCGGGGGAGAATTACTACGAGCAGTACTTC. Translating gives CASSFFPVAGENYYEQYF.

This chain joins TRBV10-3 and TRBJ2-1, with D perhaps matching TRBD1 (6 bases). V was cut by 5 bases and J by 0 bases, with 11 bases left in between. Germline CDR1 and CDR2: ENHRY and SYGVKD. The CDR3 has 15 residues. As DNA, the CDR3 is TGTGCCATCAGTCCGCCGACAGGCTCCTACAATGAGCAGTTCTTC. Encoded protein: CAISPPTGSYNEQFF.

Turning to this clone: One end of the junction fails to match germline, which may point to a read error. This chain joins TRBV7-7 and TRBJ2-7; D is possibly TRBD1 (5 bases). The CDR3 runs 13 residues. Per the germline V gene, CDR1 is SSHAT and CDR2 is FNYEAQ (reference sequence). The CDR3, as DNA: TGTGCTAGCAGCTTGGGGCAGGGCGACGAGCAGTACTTC. This codes for CASSLGQGDEQYF.

The V call is TRBV25-1, the J call TRBJ2-1; D unclear. Trimming removed 3 bases at V and 3 bases at J, with 18 bases between. Germline CDR1 is MGHDK and CDR2 is SYGVNS. CDR3 size: 17 residues. The CDR3 bases are TGTGCCAGCAGTGATTACCTAGACCCCCAGAGCTACAATGAGCAGTTCTTC. Its protein is CASSDYLDPQSYNEQFF.

V usage is TRBV6-6 and J usage is TRBJ1-2; no firm D call. CDR1 MNHNY and CDR2 SVGAGI come from the germline V gene (reference sequence). Trimming removed 0 bases from V and 4 bases from J, with 12 bases in between. The CDR3 totals 15 residues. The CDR3 spells CASSYSTYSPYGYTF. The CDR3 coding sequence is TGTGCCAGCAGTTACTCGACGTACAGTCCCTATGGCTACACCTTC.

The chain uses TRBV7-8 and TRBJ2-6; TRBD1 might be the D (6 bases). This CDR3 is built from 18 residues. Germline V lookup: CDR1 SGHVS, CDR2 FQNEAQ. V was shortened by 4 bases and J by 0 bases, with 16 bases between the two germline ends. CDR3 residues: CASSSPSDRSSGANVLTF. The CDR3 region has the DNA TGTGCCAGCAGCTCCCCCTCCGACAGGAGCTCTGGGGCCAACGTCCTGACTTTC.

V and J are TRBV15 and TRBJ2-1; D is possibly TRBD1 or TRBD2 (5 bases each). The CDR3 sequence is 17 residues long. The V gene lost 1 base and the J gene lost 2 bases, with 15 bases spanning the gap. The germline V gene encodes CDR1 LNHNV and CDR2 YYDKDF (reference sequence). The CDR3 loop reads CATSRVPGPKTYNEQFF. The CDR3 DNA follows: TGTGCCACCAGCAGAGTCCCGGGACCTAAAACCTACAATGAGCAGTTCTTC.

This clone was detected many times. The rearrangement joins TRBV18 to TRBJ2-7; 11 bases fit TRBD2. The V gene end was trimmed by 3 bases and the J gene end by 4 bases; junction bases not matched to a gene: 2. This CDR3 contains 14 residues. Germline-derived CDR1 and CDR2 are KGHSH and LQKENI. DNA for the CDR3: TGTGCCAGCTCACCCACTAGCGGGGGATACGAGCAGTACTTC. Amino acids: CASSPTSGGYEQYF.

The chain combines TRBV2 with TRBJ2-1; tentative D call: TRBD2 (5 bases). The CDR3 extends over 13 amino acids. Germline V gene sequence: CDR1 SNHLY, CDR2 FYNNEI. V gave up 7 bases and J gave up 4 bases, with 11 bases separating them. CDR3 residues: CASKGDGYNEQFF. The CDR3 region has the DNA TGTGCCAGCAAGGGAGACGGTTACAATGAGCAGTTCTTC. Variable domain in full (rest from reference TRBV2 and TRBJ2-1): EPEVTQTPSHQVTQMGQEVILRCVPISNHLYFYWYRQILGQKVEFLVSFYNNEISEKSEIFDDQFSVERPDGSNFTLKIRSTKLEDSAMYFCASKGDGYNEQFFGPGTRLTVL.

The chain links TRBV6-6 to TRBJ1-2, with D unclear. Germline CDR1 MNHNY, CDR2 SVGAGI (reference sequence). The CDR3 extends over 14 amino acids. Trimming cost V 2 bases and J 6 bases, with 13 bases left between them. For the CDR3, the DNA is TGTGCCAGCAGTTACGTGGGGTCCGCCGATGGCTACACCTTC. It translates to CASSYVGSADGYTF.